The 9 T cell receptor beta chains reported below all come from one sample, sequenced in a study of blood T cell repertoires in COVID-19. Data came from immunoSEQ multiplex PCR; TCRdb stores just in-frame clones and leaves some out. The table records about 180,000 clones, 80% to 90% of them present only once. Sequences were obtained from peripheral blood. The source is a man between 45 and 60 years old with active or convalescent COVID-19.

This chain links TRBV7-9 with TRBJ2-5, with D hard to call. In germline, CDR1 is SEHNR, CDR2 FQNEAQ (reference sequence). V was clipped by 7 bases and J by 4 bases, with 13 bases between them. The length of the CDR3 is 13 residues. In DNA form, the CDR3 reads TGTGCCAGCACCCCACAAACGGGAGAGACCCAGTACTTC. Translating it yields CASTPQTGETQYF.

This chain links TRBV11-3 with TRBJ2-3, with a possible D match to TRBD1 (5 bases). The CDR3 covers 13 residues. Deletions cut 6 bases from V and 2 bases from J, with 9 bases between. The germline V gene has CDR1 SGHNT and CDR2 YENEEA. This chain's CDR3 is CASRDTSTDTQYF. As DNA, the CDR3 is TGTGCCAGCAGGGACACTTCCACAGATACGCAGTATTTT.

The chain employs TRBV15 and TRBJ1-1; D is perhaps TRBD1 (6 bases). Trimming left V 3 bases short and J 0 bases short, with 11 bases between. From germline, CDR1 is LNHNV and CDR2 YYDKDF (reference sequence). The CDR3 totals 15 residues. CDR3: CATSRQTGLNTEAFF. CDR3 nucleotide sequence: TGTGCCACCAGCAGGCAGACAGGACTGAACACTGAAGCTTTCTTT.

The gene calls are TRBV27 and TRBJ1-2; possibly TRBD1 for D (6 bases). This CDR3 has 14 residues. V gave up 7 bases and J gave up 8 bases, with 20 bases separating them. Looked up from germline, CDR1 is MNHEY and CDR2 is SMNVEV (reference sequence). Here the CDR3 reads CASTDPGQTHGYTF. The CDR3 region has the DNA TGTGCCAGCACCGATCCGGGACAAACTCACGGCTACACCTTC.

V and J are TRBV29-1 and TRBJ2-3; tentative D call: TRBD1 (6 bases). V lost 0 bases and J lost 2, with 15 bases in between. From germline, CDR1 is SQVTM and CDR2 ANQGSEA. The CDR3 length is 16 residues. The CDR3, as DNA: TGCAGCGTTGAAGATTATCCAGGGGAGAACACAGATACGCAGTATTTT. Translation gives CSVEDYPGENTDTQYF.

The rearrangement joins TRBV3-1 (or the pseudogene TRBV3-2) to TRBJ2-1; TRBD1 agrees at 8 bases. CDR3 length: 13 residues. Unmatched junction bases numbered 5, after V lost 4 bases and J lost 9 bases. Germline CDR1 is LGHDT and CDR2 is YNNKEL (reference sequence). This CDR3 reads CASSRTGFTEQFF. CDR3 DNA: TGTGCCAGCAGCCGGACAGGGTTCACTGAGCAGTTCTTC.

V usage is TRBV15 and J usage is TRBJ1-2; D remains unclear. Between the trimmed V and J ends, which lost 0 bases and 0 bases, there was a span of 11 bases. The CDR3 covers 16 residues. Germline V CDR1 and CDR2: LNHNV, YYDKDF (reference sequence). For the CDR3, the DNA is TGTGCCACCAGCAGAGACCGACTTCTTTCTAACTATGGCTACACCTTC. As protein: CATSRDRLLSNYGYTF. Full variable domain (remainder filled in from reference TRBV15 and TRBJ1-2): DAMVIQNPRYQVTQFGKPVTLSCSQTLNHNVMYWYQQKSSQAPKLLFHYYDKDFNNEADTPDNFQSRRPNTSFCFLDIRSPGLGDTAMYLCATSRDRLLSNYGYTFGSGTRLTVV.

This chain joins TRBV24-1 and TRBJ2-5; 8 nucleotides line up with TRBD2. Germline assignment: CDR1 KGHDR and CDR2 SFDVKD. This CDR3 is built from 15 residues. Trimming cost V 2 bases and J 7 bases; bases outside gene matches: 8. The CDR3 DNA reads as TGTGCCACCAGTGATTCCCGGGAGGGGGGTTTGACCCAGTACTTC. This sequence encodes CATSDSREGGLTQYF.

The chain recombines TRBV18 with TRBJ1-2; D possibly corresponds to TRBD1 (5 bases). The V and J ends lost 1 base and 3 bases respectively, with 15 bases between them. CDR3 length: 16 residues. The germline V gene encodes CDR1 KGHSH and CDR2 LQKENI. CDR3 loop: CASSPRSQGYDYGYTF. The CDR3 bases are TGTGCCAGCTCACCACGCTCCCAGGGCTACGACTATGGCTACACCTTC.